The 27 T cell receptor beta chains listed next were all sequenced from one sample in a study of T cells in Graves' hyperthyroidism and ophthalmopathy. RNA transcripts provided the source from which TCR beta CDR3 regions were amplified. The HTBI set primed first-round TCR CDR3 RT-PCR. Via MiXCR, TCRdb re-called the multiplex PCR reads, giving one row per CDR3 protein. The sample lists 250,000 to 300,000 distinct CDR3 sequences, roughly 15% occurring once. The sequenced material came from blood. Receptors originate from a woman in her thirties or forties with Graves' hyperthyroidism that later progressed to Graves' ophthalmopathy.

Ten or more counts support this clonotype. This chain links TRBV7-8 with TRBJ2-7; 7 bases fit TRBD2. CDR1 is SGHVS and CDR2 is FQNEAQ in the germline V gene. The CDR3 totals 16 residues. Trimming removed 5 bases from V and 2 bases from J; junction bases left unmatched: 12. CDR3 nucleotides: TGTGCCAGCAGCCCTCACCGACTAGCTTCGACCTACGAGCAGTACTTC. Its translation is CASSPHRLASTYEQYF.

This clonotype appeared many times. This chain connects TRBV5-1 to TRBJ1-6, with D uncertain. CDR3 length: 13 amino acids. Germline V CDR1 and CDR2: SGHRS, YFSETQ. The V and J ends lost 0 bases and 10 bases respectively, with 8 bases between them. Here the CDR3 reads CASSLVSDSPLHF. In DNA, the CDR3 is TGCGCCAGCAGCTTGGTGTCGGACTCACCCCTCCACTTT.

This clonotype has ten or more counts. In DNA form, the CDR3 reads TGTGCCAGCAGTTTATCGGCAGGGTGGGAGCCCCAGCATTTT. Its translation is CASSLSAGWEPQHF. The chain employs TRBV28 and TRBJ1-5; D may be TRBD1 (5 bases). V gave up 1 base and J gave up 8 bases, with 12 bases separating them. Germline loops: CDR1 MDHEN, CDR2 SYDVKM. The CDR3 totals 14 residues.

There are many counts of this clonotype. V and J are TRBV20-1 and TRBJ2-1; D might be TRBD2 (5 bases). Trimming cost V 5 bases and J 6 bases, with 17 bases left between them. Germline CDR1 DFQATT, CDR2 SNEGSKA (reference sequence). This CDR3 spans 14 amino acids. The chain's CDR3 is CSAGGGLASNEQFF. The CDR3 DNA reads TGCAGTGCTGGTGGCGGACTCGCGTCCAATGAGCAGTTCTTC.

The chain combines TRBV7-8 with TRBJ1-2; D is undetermined. The V end lost 5 bases, the J end lost 2 bases, and 18 bases lay between the germline ends. The CDR3 sequence is 16 residues long. Germline CDR1 is SGHVS and CDR2 is FQNEAQ. The CDR3 sequence is CASSLNVGKGNYGYTF. The CDR3 coding sequence is TGTGCCAGCAGCCTAAATGTAGGGAAAGGAAACTATGGCTACACCTTC. Using reference TRBV7-8 and TRBJ1-2 for the parts outside the CDR3, the full variable domain is GAGVSQSPRYKVAKRGQDVALRCDPISGHVSLFWYQQALGQGPEFLTYFQNEAQLDKSGLPSDRFFAERPEGSVSTLKIQRTQQEDSAVYLCASSLNVGKGNYGYTFGSGTRLTVV.

This clonotype occurred many times. V usage is TRBV27 and J usage is TRBJ2-2, with a possible D match to TRBD1 (5 bases). Germline assignment: CDR1 MNHEY and CDR2 SMNVEV (reference sequence). V lost 3 bases to trimming and J lost 4 bases, with 9 bases between them. The CDR3 runs 14 residues. Here the CDR3 reads CASSFQGGTGELFF. The CDR3 bases are TGTGCCAGCAGTTTCCAGGGTGGCACCGGGGAGCTGTTTTTT.

Many counts were recorded for this clonotype. This rearrangement joins TRBV4-1 to TRBJ2-5; the D is unclear. This CDR3 contains 15 residues. Per germline, CDR1 MGHRA and CDR2 YSYEKL. The V and J ends lost 4 bases and 0 bases respectively, with 12 bases between them. The CDR3 here is CASSPTISYQETQYF. In DNA form, the CDR3 reads TGCGCCAGCAGCCCCACAATCTCGTACCAAGAGACCCAGTACTTC.

This clonotype was recorded many times. The rearrangement links TRBV18 to TRBJ2-1; D uncertain. The V and J ends lost 6 bases and 0 bases respectively, with 15 bases between them. The CDR3 loop spans 16 amino acids. Germline CDR1 and CDR2: KGHSH and LQKENI. The CDR3 sequence: CASSPGGTLSYNEQFF. In DNA form, the CDR3 reads TGTGCCAGCTCCCCAGGTGGTACCCTCTCCTACAATGAGCAGTTCTTC.

The sample holds many counts of this clonotype. V and J are TRBV13 and TRBJ2-3; a weak D match, TRBD2 (6 bases). From germline, CDR1 is PRHDT and CDR2 FYEKMQ (reference sequence). The CDR3 is 13 residues long. V shed 6 bases and J shed 2 bases, with 9 bases lying between them. This chain's CDR3 is CASSPSDTDTQYF. CDR3 nucleotide sequence: TGTGCCAGCAGTCCTAGCGACACAGATACGCAGTATTTT.

The genes are TRBV2 and TRBJ1-6; TRBD1 matches 8 bases. The CDR3 totals 15 residues. V shed 4 bases and J 7 bases; nucleotides not matched to a gene: 6. Germline V lookup: CDR1 SNHLY, CDR2 FYNNEI. In nucleotides, the CDR3 is TGTGCCAGCAGTGCTCTGGCAGGGGGCAATTCACCCCTCCACTTT. It yields the protein CASSALAGGNSPLHF. Full variable domain (rest looked up from reference TRBV2 and TRBJ1-6): EPEVTQTPSHQVTQMGQEVILRCVPISNHLYFYWYRQILGQKVEFLVSFYNNEISEKSEIFDDQFSVERPDGSNFTLKIRSTKLEDSAMYFCASSALAGGNSPLHFGNGTRLTVT.

This clonotype has just a few counts. The chain carries TRBV5-4 and TRBJ2-5; D possibly uses TRBD1 or TRBD2 (5 bases each). V shed 3 bases and J shed 2 bases, with 14 bases lying between them. Germline CDR1 SGHNT, CDR2 YYREEE (reference sequence). CDR3 length equals 15 residues. CDR3 in amino acids: CASSWGSGQQETQYF. The CDR3 DNA sequence: TGTGCCAGCAGCTGGGGGTCGGGGCAGCAAGAGACCCAGTACTTC.

This clonotype was recorded many times. J is TRBJ2-5 and V is TRBV5-1; D is uncertain. CDR1 is SGHRS, CDR2 YFSETQ, per germline. The CDR3 is made up of 13 amino acids. Trimming pared 0 bases from V and 4 bases from J, leaving 7 bases between. The CDR3 is CASSLAFTETQYF. CDR3 nucleotide sequence: TGCGCCAGCAGCTTGGCCTTCACAGAGACCCAGTACTTC.

This clonotype was detected many times. The chain recombines TRBV5-8 with TRBJ2-1; D gene ambiguous. With 1 base removed from V and 6 bases from J, the gap between germline ends came to 14 bases. The CDR3 has 15 residues. CDR1 SGHTS and CDR2 YDEGEE come from the germline V gene. This CDR3 reads CASSLNFGVGNEQFF. The CDR3 bases are TGTGCCAGCAGCTTGAATTTTGGGGTTGGCAATGAGCAGTTCTTC. Full variable domain (rest looked up from reference TRBV5-8 and TRBJ2-1): EAGVTQSPTHLIKTRGQQATLRCSPISGHTSVYWYQQALGLGLQFLLWYDEGEERNRGNFPPRFSGRQFPNYSSELNVNALELEDSALYLCASSLNFGVGNEQFFGPGTRLTVL.

The table lists this clonotype with many counts. V gene TRBV28 combines with J gene TRBJ1-4; weak D call: TRBD1 (6 bases). V shed 0 bases and J shed 5 bases, with 10 bases lying between them. CDR1 is MDHEN, CDR2 SYDVKM, per germline. The CDR3 length is 15 residues. The CDR3 is CASSLWRGVNEKLFF. CDR3 nucleotide sequence: TGTGCCAGCAGTTTATGGAGGGGGGTAAATGAAAAACTGTTTTTT.

The chain carries TRBV11-2 and TRBJ1-2; the D is unclear. The CDR3 is 12 amino acids. Trimming shortened V by 4 bases and J by 4 bases, and 7 bases separated the two germline ends. Germline CDR1 and CDR2: SGHAT and FQNNGV. This CDR3 reads CASSWTSYGYTF. The CDR3 DNA sequence: TGTGCCAGCAGCTGGACGTCCTATGGCTACACCTTC.

This clonotype appeared many times. This sequence joins TRBV20-1 and TRBJ2-5, with 9 bases fitting TRBD2. CDR3 length: 15 residues. The germline CDR1 and CDR2 sequences are DFQATT and SNEGSKA (reference sequence). The ends lost 2 bases at V and 0 bases at J; junction bases unmatched: 4. CDR3 nucleotides: TGCAGTGCTAGATCGACTAGCGGCTACCAAGAGACCCAGTACTTC. Translated, it gives CSARSTSGYQETQYF.

The V call is TRBV9, the J call TRBJ1-1; the D gene is possibly TRBD1 (5 bases). This CDR3 is built from 15 residues. Trimming stripped 3 bases from V and 0 bases from J, with 12 bases between. Per germline, CDR1 SGDLS and CDR2 YYNGEE. The CDR3 bases are TGTGCCAGCAGCGGAGGACACATAATGAACACTGAAGCTTTCTTT. This gives the protein CASSGGHIMNTEAFF.

This clonotype was seen repeatedly, ten times or more. This sequence joins TRBV5-1 and TRBJ1-6; D is uncertain. The CDR3 totals 13 residues. V lost 1 base to trimming and J lost 7 bases, with 6 bases between them. Germline V gene data show CDR1 as SGHRS and CDR2 as YFSETQ. The CDR3 bases are TGCGCCAGCAGCTTGAGCTTGAATTCACCCCTCCACTTT. This gives the protein CASSLSLNSPLHF. Supplemented by reference TRBV5-1 and TRBJ1-6, the full variable domain reads KAGVTQTPRYLIKTRGQQVTLSCSPISGHRSVSWYQQTPGQGLQFLFEYFSETQRNKGNFPGRFSGRQFSNSRSEMNVSTLELGDSALYLCASSLSLNSPLHFGNGTRLTVT.

The chain carries TRBV7-9 and TRBJ1-2; D may be TRBD1 (5 bases). CDR3 size: 15 residues. V was pared by 6 bases and J by 0 bases, with 14 bases between. CDR1 is SEHNR, CDR2 FQNEAQ, per germline (reference sequence). The CDR3 sequence is CASRDSYQSNYGYTF. DNA of the CDR3: TGTGCCAGCAGAGACAGTTACCAATCTAACTATGGCTACACCTTC.

This chain uses TRBV6-1 with TRBJ2-2; D is perhaps TRBD1 (8 bases). The germline V and J ends were trimmed by 7 bases and 7 bases, with 19 bases remaining between them. Germline CDR1 and CDR2: MNHNS and SASEGT. The CDR3 has 15 residues. Here the CDR3 DNA reads TGTGCCAGCAAGCGGGACAGGAGATATGGCGGGGAGCTGTTTTTT. Encoded protein: CASKRDRRYGGELFF.

In regard to this clonotype: A single base separates this from a much larger clone, so it may be a read error. The conserved closing phenylalanine or tryptophan is absent in this CDR3, likely reflecting a read error. V usage is TRBV20-1 and J usage is TRBJ2-7; TRBD1 is a possible D gene (6 bases). Looked up from germline, CDR1 is DFQATT and CDR2 is SNEGSKA (reference sequence). CDR3 length: 10 amino acids. V shed 6 bases and J shed 6 bases, with 9 bases lying between them. CDR3 DNA: TGCAGTGCCACAGGGACCGAGCAGTACCTC. It specifies CSATGTEQYL.

About this clonotype itself: A much larger clonotype is one base distant, so this may be a read error. The chain employs TRBV18 and TRBJ2-3; D perhaps matches TRBD1 (5 bases). This CDR3 comprises 18 residues. Germline lookup yields CDR1 KGHSH and CDR2 LQKENI. The CDR3 DNA is TGTGACAGCTCACCAGGGCAGGGCTACTACCCCGACACAGATACGCAGTATTTT. Amino acid sequence: CDSSPGQGYYPDTDTQYF. The full variable domain, with the rest looked up from reference TRBV18 and TRBJ2-3, is NAGVMQNPRHLVRRRGQEARLRCSPMKGHSHVYWYRQLPEEGLKFMVYLQKENIIDESGMPKERFSAEFPKEGPSILRIQQVVRGDSAAYFCDSSPGQGYYPDTDTQYFGPGTRLTVL.

The table lists this clonotype with many counts. The V gene is TRBV7-3, the J gene TRBJ1-1, with TRBD1 matching 7 bases. In germline, CDR1 is SGHTA, CDR2 FQGTGA. V was pared by 3 bases and J by 3 bases, with 7 bases of the junction left unmatched. This CDR3 has 15 amino acids. The CDR3 loop is CASSLGDRDYTEAFF. The CDR3 DNA sequence: TGTGCCAGCAGCTTGGGAGACAGGGATTACACTGAAGCTTTCTTT.

This clonotype showed up just a few times. This could be a read error, since a much larger clone is one nucleotide away. This likely comes from a read error, as the CDR3 has no conserved phenylalanine or tryptophan at its end. This chain joins TRBV20-1 and TRBJ2-3; 9 bases line up with TRBD2. Germline values: CDR1 DFQATT, CDR2 SNEGSKA (reference sequence). V was clipped by 5 bases and J by 0 bases; unmatched bases: 12. The CDR3 extends over 17 amino acids. CDR3 bases: TGCAGTGCTTGGGGTAGCGGGAGAAATTCTAGCACAGATACGCAGTATCTT. Translated, it gives CSAWGSGRNSSTDTQYL.

In its sample, this clonotype was seen many times. The rearrangement joins TRBV28 to TRBJ2-2; 7 bases are a match to TRBD1. The V and J ends lost 3 bases and 1 base, in that order; junction bases with no gene match: 5. This CDR3 region has 16 residues. Germline CDR1 MDHEN, CDR2 SYDVKM. In nucleotides, the CDR3 is TGTGCCAGCAGTTTCGAGGGGGCGATGAACACCGGGGAGCTGTTTTTT. This translates into CASSFEGAMNTGELFF.

This clonotype was counted many times. This chain uses TRBV20-1 with TRBJ2-4; D perhaps matches TRBD2 (5 bases). Germline V CDR1 and CDR2: DFQATT, SNEGSKA (reference sequence). Trimming left V 2 bases short and J 1 base short, with 15 bases between. This CDR3 spans 16 amino acids. DNA of the CDR3: TGCAGTGCTAGATCCCGCGGTTGGGAGGCCAAAAACATTCAGTACTTC. This translates into CSARSRGWEAKNIQYF.

This clonotype was counted ten times or more. The chain combines TRBV12-3 or TRBV12-4 with TRBJ2-4; TRBD1 might be the D (6 bases). Trimming cost V 7 bases and J 2 bases, with 15 bases left between them. This CDR3 spans 15 amino acids. The CDR3 here is CASTIPGDPKNIQYF. CDR3 DNA: TGTGCCAGCACCATCCCAGGGGACCCCAAAAACATTCAGTACTTC.